This T cell receptor (beta chain) derives from a study of cytomegalovirus exposure and HLA in healthy donors. Each donor's status was that of a healthy bone marrow donor. There are 16 residues in the CDR3. Germline loops: CDR1 MDHEN, CDR2 SYDVKM. Trimming took 5 bases from V and 2 from J, leaving 17 bases between them. Findings and caveats of the study: A missense DCLRE1C variant was associated with V- and J-gene trimming of TCR beta chains in a later analysis, and an independent cohort replicated the association. In a later analysis, across HLA loci, associated TCR counts were highest for DRB1, lowest for HLA-C.

Worth noting for this clone: Its matching antigen is unknown.

PCR amplification relied on 60 Vbeta primers (plus 13 Jbeta primers). Assay used: immunoSEQ multiplex PCR; TCRdb lists only in-frame clones, some missing. The profile shows 150,000 or so clones, roughly 80% of them singletons. The J gene is TRBJ2-3, the V gene TRBV28; perhaps TRBD1 as D (5 bases). This TCR derives from a woman between 40 and 55 years old in good health and CMV-seronegative. Specimen: PBMCs. This chain's CDR3 is CASSTRDSSLTDTQYF. The CDR3 DNA reads TGTGCCAGCAGTACCCGAGACAGTTCCCTCACAGATACGCAGTATTTT.